This record concerns one T cell receptor beta chain sequence. Its specificity is unknown. CDR1 and CDR2 from the germline V gene are MNHEY and SVGAGI. This CDR3 region has 13 residues. Trimming stripped 6 bases from V and 6 bases from J, with 15 bases between. The repertoire was sequenced with immunoSEQ multiplex PCR; TCRdb's copy has only in-frame clones and lacks some. The sample lists under 1,100,000 clones, about 77% occurring once. This specimen belongs to a study of shared clonotypes between healthy human individuals. The study, taken as a whole, reports: Only blood underwent sampling, and tissue repertoires likely differ.

The material sequenced was memory CD4+ T cells sorted from blood. Subset described: CD45RA-negative fraction. The V gene is TRBV6-5, the J gene TRBJ2-7; D not certain. The clonotype was recovered from a man younger than 30 in good health. For the CDR3, the DNA is TGTGCCAGCAGCCAACAGCGCTCTTCCGAGCAGTACTTC. Protein: CASSQQRSSEQYF.